This TCR beta chain stems from a study of cytomegalovirus exposure and HLA in healthy donors. Method: immunoSEQ multiplex PCR; TCRdb's copy keeps in-frame clones and lacks some. There are 150,000 to 200,000 clones in the sample; 80% to 85% occur only once, and around 2.8% lies in the top ten. Overall study results and limits: A list of 164 TCR beta chains associated with cytomegalovirus was given.

In germline, CDR1 is MNHEY, CDR2 SMNVEV (reference sequence). The trim removed 3 bases at V and 7 bases at J, leaving 15 bases unmatched. This CDR3 comprises 17 residues. With respect to this clone: What it binds is not known.

This TCR was recovered from a young woman in good health and CMV-seropositive. The source material was PBMCs. The chain couples TRBV27 to TRBJ1-2, with TRBD1 matching 9 bases. This CDR3 reads CASSFPPNDRGVLGYTF. The CDR3 nucleotides are TGTGCCAGCAGTTTCCCCCCTAACGACAGGGGGGTTCTTGGCTACACCTTC.